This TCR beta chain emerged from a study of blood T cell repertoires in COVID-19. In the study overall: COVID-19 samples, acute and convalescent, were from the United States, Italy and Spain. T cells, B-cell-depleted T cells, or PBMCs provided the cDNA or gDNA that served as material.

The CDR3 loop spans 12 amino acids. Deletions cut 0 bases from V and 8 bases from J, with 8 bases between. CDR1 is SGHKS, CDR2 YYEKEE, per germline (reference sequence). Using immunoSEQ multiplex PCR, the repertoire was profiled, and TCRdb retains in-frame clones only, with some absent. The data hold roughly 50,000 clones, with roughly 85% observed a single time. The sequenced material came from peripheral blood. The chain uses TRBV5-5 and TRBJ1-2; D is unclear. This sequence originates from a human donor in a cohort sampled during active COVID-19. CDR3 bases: TGTGCCAGCAGCTTGGGTGCGGGAGGCTACACCTTC. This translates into CASSLGAGGYTF.